A selection of T cell receptor beta chains follows, all from one sample in a study of a mutant IDH1 vaccine in newly diagnosed glioma. Antigens of these TCRs are unknown. Sequenced by immunoSEQ multiplex PCR; TCRdb stores in-frame clones only, minus some. In the table there are some 51,000 clones, 78% of which are singletons. The specimen was PBMCs, collected from a glioma patient whose treatment included an IDH1 peptide vaccine. Receptors were obtained from a woman aged 40 to 55 with glioma. The CDR3 runs from the conserved cysteine through the conserved F or W. Fields, in order: J gene, V gene, D gene, clone size, CDR3 DNA, CDR3 protein. A D gene is named only where the DNA matches it firmly. Some rows mark clone size as missing; the rest say once, few, many or name a class of expanded clone.

TRBJ2-7	TRBV5-5	TRBD1	NA	TGTGCCAGCAGCTTCGCGACAGGGTACTACGAGCAGTACTTC	CASSFATGYYEQYF
TRBJ1-1	TRBV6-5	NA	once	TGTGCCAGCAGTTACTCGCCGACAACCCGGGGCACTGAAGCTTTCTTT	CASSYSPTTRGTEAFF
TRBJ1-2	TRBV29-1	NA	NA	TGCAGCGTTGAAGTGAGGGGCAGGGACTATGGCTACACCTTC	CSVEVRGRDYGYTF
TRBJ2-1	TRBV7-2	TRBD2	NA	TGTGCCAGCAGCTTAGCTAGCGGGGGGTACAATGAGCAGTTCTTC	CASSLASGGYNEQFF
TRBJ2-1	TRBV6-6	TRBD2	once	TGTGCCAGCAGCTTAGCGGGGGGGCAGAACAATGAGCAGTTCTTC	CASSLAGGQNNEQFF
TRBJ2-2	TRBV29-1	NA	NA	TGCAGCGTTCATCAAGTAGGGGAGCTGTTTTTT	CSVHQVGELFF
TRBJ1-1	TRBV27	NA	few	TGTGCCAGCAGTCTTAACTTGAACAATGAAGCTTTCTTT	CASSLNLNNEAFF
TRBJ1-4	TRBV10-2	NA	NA	TGCGCCAGCAGTGAGGAGGCGCGTGAAAAACTGTTTTTT	CASSEEAREKLFF
TRBJ1-1	TRBV2	NA	NA	TGTGCCAGCAGCGCCAGGGGAACTGAAGCTTTCTTT	CASSARGTEAFF
TRBJ1-2	TRBV30	NA	NA	TGTGCCTGGAGTGTATCGATTCCCGTCGGCTACACCTTC	CAWSVSIPVGYTF
TRBJ2-3	TRBV7-2	NA	NA	TGTGCCAGCAGCCGCTCCGGGCTCTTCACAGATACGCAGTATTTT	CASSRSGLFTDTQYF
TRBJ2-1	TRBV5-6	NA	NA	TGTGCCAGCAGCTTGGCGCGGACGCCTTACAATGAGCAGTTCTTC	CASSLARTPYNEQFF
TRBJ1-6	TRBV5-1	TRBD1	few	TGCGCCAGCAGCGGTAAAAGGGGGCAAGATTATAATTCACCCCTCCACTTT	CASSGKRGQDYNSPLHF
TRBJ1-1	TRBV5-1	TRBD1	NA	TGCGCCAGCAGCATACAGGGGGCAGACACTGAAGCTTTCTTT	CASSIQGADTEAFF
TRBJ1-2	TRBV2	NA	once	TGTGCCAGCAGTGAGTGGGGGCAATCTAACTATGGCTACACCTTC	CASSEWGQSNYGYTF
TRBJ2-7	TRBV27	NA	NA	TGTGCCAGCAGTTTAGGGGGGAACCTACTAAACAGCGAGCAGTACTTC	CASSLGGNLLNSEQYF
TRBJ2-3	TRBV6-6	TRBD2	NA	TGTGCCAGCCGCCTAGCGGCCTCTAGCACAGATACGCAGTATTTT	CASRLAASSTDTQYF
TRBJ1-3	TRBV7-9	NA	NA	TGTGCCAGCAGCTTAAAGGCCCTGGGGGGGCTCTCTGGAAACACCATATATTTT	CASSLKALGGLSGNTIYF